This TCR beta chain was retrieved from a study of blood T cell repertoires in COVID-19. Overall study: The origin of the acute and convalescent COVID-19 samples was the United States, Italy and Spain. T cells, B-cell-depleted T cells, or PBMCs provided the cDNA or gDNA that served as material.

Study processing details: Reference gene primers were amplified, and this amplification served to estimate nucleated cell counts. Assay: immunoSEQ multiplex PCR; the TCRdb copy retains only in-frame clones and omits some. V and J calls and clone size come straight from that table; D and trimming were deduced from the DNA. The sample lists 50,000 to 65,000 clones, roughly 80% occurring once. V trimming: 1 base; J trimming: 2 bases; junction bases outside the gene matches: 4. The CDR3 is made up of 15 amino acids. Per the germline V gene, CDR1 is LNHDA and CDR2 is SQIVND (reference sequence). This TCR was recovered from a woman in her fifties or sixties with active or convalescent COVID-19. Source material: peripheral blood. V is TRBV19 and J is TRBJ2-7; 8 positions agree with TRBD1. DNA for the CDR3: TGTGCCAGTAGTATAGGGGACAGGAGCGCCTACGAGCAGTACTTC. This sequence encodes CASSIGDRSAYEQYF.